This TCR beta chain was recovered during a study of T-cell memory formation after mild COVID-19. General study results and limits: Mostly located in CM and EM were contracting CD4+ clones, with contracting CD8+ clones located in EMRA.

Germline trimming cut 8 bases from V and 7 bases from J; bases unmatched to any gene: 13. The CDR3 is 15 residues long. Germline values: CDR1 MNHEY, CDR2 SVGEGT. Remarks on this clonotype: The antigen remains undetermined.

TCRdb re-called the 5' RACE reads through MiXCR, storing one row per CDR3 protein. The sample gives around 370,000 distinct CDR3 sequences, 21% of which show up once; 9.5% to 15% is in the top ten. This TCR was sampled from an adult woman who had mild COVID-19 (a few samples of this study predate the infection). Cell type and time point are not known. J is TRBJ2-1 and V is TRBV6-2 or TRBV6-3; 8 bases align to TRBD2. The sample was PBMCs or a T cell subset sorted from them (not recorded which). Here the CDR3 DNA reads TGTGCCAGCTTGCAGAGCGGGAGAAGAGGAAATGAGCAGTTCTTC. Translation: CASLQSGRRGNEQFF.